The 5 T cell receptor beta chains listed next were all sequenced from one sample in a study of resident and recirculating memory T cells in vitiligo. Some clones are missing from TCRdb's copy, which holds only in-frame ones; the method was immunoSEQ multiplex PCR. The sample has about 42,000 clones, over 90% seen once. Sequenced material: blood. These TCRs come from a male donor with vitiligo.

The gene calls are TRBV10-3 and TRBJ1-2; TRBD1 might be the D (5 bases). CDR1 and CDR2 from the germline V gene are ENHRY and SYGVKD. The ends were cut back, 6 bases at V and 7 bases at J, with 12 bases in the middle. The CDR3 loop spans 12 amino acids. Here the CDR3 DNA reads TGTGCCATCAGGGGGCAGCCTATTGGCTACACCTTC. It is translated as CAIRGQPIGYTF.

The V and J genes are TRBV18 and TRBJ2-7; 7 bases are shared with TRBD1. V lost 6 bases, J lost 4 bases, and 6 bases stayed unmatched. Germline CDR1 is KGHSH and CDR2 is LQKENI. CDR3 length: 13 amino acids. CDR3 nucleotides: TGTGCCAGCTCGTCGAAACAGGGGTACGAGCAGTACTTC. Amino acids: CASSSKQGYEQYF. The full variable domain, completed using reference TRBV18 and TRBJ2-7, is NAGVMQNPRHLVRRRGQEARLRCSPMKGHSHVYWYRQLPEEGLKFMVYLQKENIIDESGMPKERFSAEFPKEGPSILRIQQVVRGDSAAYFCASSSKQGYEQYFGPGTRLTVT.

V is TRBV4-1 and J is TRBJ2-5; D might be TRBD1 (6 bases). The CDR3 contains 16 residues. Deletions cut 1 base from V and 8 bases from J, with 20 bases between. Per the germline V gene, CDR1 is MGHRA and CDR2 is YSYEKL. The CDR3: CASSQVEGDAGGTQYF. The CDR3 coding sequence is TGCGCCAGCAGCCAAGTAGAGGGGGACGCCGGTGGAACCCAGTACTTC.

The rearrangement uses TRBV12-5 and TRBJ1-5, with 10 bases that match TRBD1. Trimming cost V 6 bases and J 6 bases; bases outside gene matches: 5. Germline V gene data show CDR1 as LGHNT and CDR2 as FRNRAP. The CDR3 covers 14 residues. The CDR3 sequence: CASGRQGAGQPQHF. CDR3 nucleotides: TGTGCTAGTGGCCGACAGGGGGCGGGTCAGCCCCAGCATTTT. The variable domain in full, completed from reference TRBV12-5 and TRBJ1-5, reads DARVTQTPRHKVTEMGQEVTMRCQPILGHNTVFWYRQTMMQGLELLAYFRNRAPLDDSGMPKDRFSAEMPDATLATLKIQPSEPRDSAVYFCASGRQGAGQPQHFGDGTRLSIL.

The chain carries TRBV11-3 and TRBJ2-5; 10 positions agree with TRBD2. Looked up from germline, CDR1 is SGHNT and CDR2 is YENEEA. After removal of 1 base from V and 2 bases from J, the junction contained 4 bases not matched to a gene. The CDR3 has 16 amino acids. The DNA for the CDR3 is TGTGCCAGCAGCTTAGTTCTAGCGGGGGTACAAGAGACCCAGTACTTC. As protein: CASSLVLAGVQETQYF.